This record covers a single T cell receptor (beta chain). Antigen specificity is unknown. The CDR3 covers 15 residues. V lost 3 bases, J lost 1 base, and 12 bases lay in between. CDR1 is SGHTA and CDR2 is FQGNSA in the germline V gene. The sample is drawn from a study of cytomegalovirus exposure and HLA in healthy donors. Study results and caveats: The investigators catalogued 150 to 200 TCR beta chains as cytomegalovirus-associated. Testing in vitro showed three CMV-associated chains specific for CMV antigens.

60 Vbeta and 13 Jbeta primers were used in PCR. Here immunoSEQ multiplex PCR was the method, and the copy in TCRdb shows in-frame clones only, minus some. The data hold 200,000 to 300,000 clones, with 82% observed a single time. Donors were ostensibly healthy at sampling, although undocumented immune exposures were probable. Sequenced sample: PBMCs. The J gene is TRBJ1-1, the V gene TRBV7-2; D gene uncertain. The source of this sequence is a woman aged 40 to 50 in good health and CMV-seropositive. The CDR3 nucleotides read TGTGCCAGCAGCTTTAATCCAGGAACGAACACTGAAGCTTTCTTT. It translates to CASSFNPGTNTEAFF.